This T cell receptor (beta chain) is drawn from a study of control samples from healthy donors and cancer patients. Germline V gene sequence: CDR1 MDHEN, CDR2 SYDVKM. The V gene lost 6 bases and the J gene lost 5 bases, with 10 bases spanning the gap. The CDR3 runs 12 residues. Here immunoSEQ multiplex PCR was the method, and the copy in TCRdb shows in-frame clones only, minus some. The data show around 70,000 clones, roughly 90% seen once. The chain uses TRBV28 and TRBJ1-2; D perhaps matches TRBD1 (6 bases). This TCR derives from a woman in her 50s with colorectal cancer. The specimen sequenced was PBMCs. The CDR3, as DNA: TGTGCCAGCAGACTCGGACAGTATGGCTACACCTTC. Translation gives CASRLGQYGYTF.